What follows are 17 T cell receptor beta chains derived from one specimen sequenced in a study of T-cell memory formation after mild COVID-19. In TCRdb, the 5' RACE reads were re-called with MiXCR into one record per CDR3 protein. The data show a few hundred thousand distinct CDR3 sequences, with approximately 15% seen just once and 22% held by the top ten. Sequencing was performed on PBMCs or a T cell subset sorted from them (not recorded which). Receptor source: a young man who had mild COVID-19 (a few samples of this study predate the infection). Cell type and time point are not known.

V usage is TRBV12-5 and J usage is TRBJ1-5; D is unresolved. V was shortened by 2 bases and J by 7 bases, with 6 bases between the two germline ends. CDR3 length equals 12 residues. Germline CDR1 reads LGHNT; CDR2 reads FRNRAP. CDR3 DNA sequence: TGTGCTAGTGGTTTGTCGGGACAGCCCCAGCATTTT. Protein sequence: CASGLSGQPQHF.

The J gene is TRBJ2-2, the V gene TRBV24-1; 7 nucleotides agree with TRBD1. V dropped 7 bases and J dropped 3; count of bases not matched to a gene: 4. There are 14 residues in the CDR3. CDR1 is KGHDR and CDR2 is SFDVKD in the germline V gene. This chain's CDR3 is CATRSGTDTGELFF. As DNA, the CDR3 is TGTGCCACCAGATCCGGGACAGACACCGGGGAGCTGTTTTTT.

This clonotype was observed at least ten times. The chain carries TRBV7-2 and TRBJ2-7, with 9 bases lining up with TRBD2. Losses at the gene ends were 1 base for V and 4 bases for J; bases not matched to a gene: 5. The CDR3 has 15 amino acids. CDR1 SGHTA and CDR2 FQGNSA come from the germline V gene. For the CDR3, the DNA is TGTGCCAGCAGCTTAGTGGTGACTAGCGGTTACGAGCAGTACTTC. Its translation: CASSLVVTSGYEQYF.

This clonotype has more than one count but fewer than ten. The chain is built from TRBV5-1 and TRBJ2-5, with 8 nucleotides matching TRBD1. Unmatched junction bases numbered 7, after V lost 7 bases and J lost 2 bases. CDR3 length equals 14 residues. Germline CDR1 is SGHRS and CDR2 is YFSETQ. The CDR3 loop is CASALQGVQETQYF. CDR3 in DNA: TGCGCCAGCGCACTACAGGGGGTACAAGAGACCCAGTACTTC.

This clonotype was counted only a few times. CDR3 sequence: CASRQLSSTDTQYF. The CDR3 DNA follows: TGCGCCAGCAGGCAGCTCTCTAGCACAGATACGCAGTATTTT. V gene TRBV5-1 combines with J gene TRBJ2-3; D gene unclear. Germline V gives CDR1 SGHRS, CDR2 YFSETQ. The CDR3 runs to 14 residues. Trimming took off 5 bases at V and 0 bases at J, with 10 bases between the two ends.

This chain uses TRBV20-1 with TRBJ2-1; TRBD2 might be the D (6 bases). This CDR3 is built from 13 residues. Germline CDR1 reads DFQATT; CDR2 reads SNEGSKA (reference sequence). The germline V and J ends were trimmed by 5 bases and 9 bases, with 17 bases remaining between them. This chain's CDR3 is CSAPQRVGGEQFF. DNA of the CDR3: TGCAGTGCTCCTCAGCGGGTTGGGGGTGAGCAGTTCTTC.

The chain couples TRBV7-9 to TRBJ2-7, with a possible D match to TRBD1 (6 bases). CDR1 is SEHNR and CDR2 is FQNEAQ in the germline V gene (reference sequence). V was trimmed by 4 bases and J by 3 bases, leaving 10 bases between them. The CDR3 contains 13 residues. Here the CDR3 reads CASSSGDIYEQYV. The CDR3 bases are TGTGCCAGCAGCTCCGGGGACATCTACGAGCAGTACGTC.

The CDR3 DNA follows: TGTGCCAGCACCCCGGGACCCGGACACGGGGAGCTGTTTTTT. It is translated as CASTPGPGHGELFF. This chain links TRBV12-3 or TRBV12-4 with TRBJ2-2, with D perhaps assigned TRBD1 or TRBD2 (5 bases each). The germline V and J ends were trimmed by 7 bases and 7 bases, with 16 bases remaining between them. This CDR3 contains 14 residues.

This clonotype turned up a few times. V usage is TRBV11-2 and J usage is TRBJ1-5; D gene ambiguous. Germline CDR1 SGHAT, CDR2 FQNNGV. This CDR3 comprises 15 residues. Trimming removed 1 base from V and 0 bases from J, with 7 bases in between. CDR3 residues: CASSLAEGSNQPQHF. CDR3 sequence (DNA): TGTGCCAGCAGCTTAGCGGAGGGTAGCAATCAGCCCCAGCATTTT.

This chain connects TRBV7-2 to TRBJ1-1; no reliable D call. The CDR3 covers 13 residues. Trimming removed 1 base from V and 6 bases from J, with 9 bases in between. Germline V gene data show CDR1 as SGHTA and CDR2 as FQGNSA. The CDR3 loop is CASSLVVTAEAFF. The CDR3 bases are TGTGCCAGCAGCTTAGTAGTTACGGCTGAAGCTTTCTTT. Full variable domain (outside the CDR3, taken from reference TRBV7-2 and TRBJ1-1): GAGVSQSPSNKVTEKGKDVELRCDPISGHTALYWYRQSLGQGLEFLIYFQGNSAPDKSGLPSDRFSAERTGGSVSTLTIQRTQQEDSAVYLCASSLVVTAEAFFGQGTRLTVV.

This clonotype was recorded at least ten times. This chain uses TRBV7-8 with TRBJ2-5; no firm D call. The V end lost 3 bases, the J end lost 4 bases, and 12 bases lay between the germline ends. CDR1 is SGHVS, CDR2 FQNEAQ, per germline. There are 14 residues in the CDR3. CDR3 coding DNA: TGTGCCAGCAGCTTTAAGACTCCCGGAGAGACCCAGTACTTC. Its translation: CASSFKTPGETQYF.

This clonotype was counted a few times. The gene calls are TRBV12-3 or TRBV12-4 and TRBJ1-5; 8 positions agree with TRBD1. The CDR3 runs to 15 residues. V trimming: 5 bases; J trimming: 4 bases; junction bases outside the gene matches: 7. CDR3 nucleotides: TGTGCCAGCAGTGAGGACAGGGTGGGGAATCAGCCCCAGCATTTT. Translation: CASSEDRVGNQPQHF.

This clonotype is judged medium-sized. DNA of the CDR3: TGTGCCAGCAGCTTAGTAGGGGGCGCGAACACCGGGGAGCTGTTTTTT. Protein: CASSLVGGANTGELFF. The rearrangement uses TRBV7-2 and TRBJ2-2; TRBD1 aligns across 7 bases. V trimming: 1 base; J trimming: 0 bases; junction bases outside the gene matches: 2. Germline V lookup: CDR1 SGHTA, CDR2 FQGNSA. The CDR3 has 16 amino acids.

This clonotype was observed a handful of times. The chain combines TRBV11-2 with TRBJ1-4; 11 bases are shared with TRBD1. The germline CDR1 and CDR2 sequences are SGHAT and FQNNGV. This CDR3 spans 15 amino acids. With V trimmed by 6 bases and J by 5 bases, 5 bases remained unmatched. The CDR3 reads CASRPRDRGNEKLFF. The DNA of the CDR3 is TGTGCCAGCAGACCTAGGGACAGGGGGAATGAAAAACTGTTTTTT.

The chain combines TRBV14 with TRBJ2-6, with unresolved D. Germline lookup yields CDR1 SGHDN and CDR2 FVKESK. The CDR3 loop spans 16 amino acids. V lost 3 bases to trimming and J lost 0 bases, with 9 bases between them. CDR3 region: CASSHLTASGANVLTF. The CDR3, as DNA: TGTGCCAGCAGCCATCTCACGGCCTCTGGGGCCAACGTCCTGACTTTC.

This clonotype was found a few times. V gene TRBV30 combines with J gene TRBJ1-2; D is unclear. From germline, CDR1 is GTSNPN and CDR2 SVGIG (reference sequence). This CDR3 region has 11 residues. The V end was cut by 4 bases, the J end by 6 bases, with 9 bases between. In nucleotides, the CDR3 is TGTGCCTGGACGAGGAGGGATGGCTACACCTTC. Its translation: CAWTRRDGYTF. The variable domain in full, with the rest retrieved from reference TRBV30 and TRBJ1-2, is SQTIHQWPATLVQPVGSPLSLECTVEGTSNPNLYWYRQAAGRGLQLLFYSVGIGQISSEVPQNLSASRPQDRQFILSSKKLLLSDSGFYLCAWTRRDGYTFGSGTRLTVV.

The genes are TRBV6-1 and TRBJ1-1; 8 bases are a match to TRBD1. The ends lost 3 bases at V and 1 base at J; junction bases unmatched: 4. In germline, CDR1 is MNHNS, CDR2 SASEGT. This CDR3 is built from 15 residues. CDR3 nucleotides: TGTGCCAGCAGTGATACCGGGACAGGGAACACTGAAGCTTTCTTT. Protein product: CASSDTGTGNTEAFF.